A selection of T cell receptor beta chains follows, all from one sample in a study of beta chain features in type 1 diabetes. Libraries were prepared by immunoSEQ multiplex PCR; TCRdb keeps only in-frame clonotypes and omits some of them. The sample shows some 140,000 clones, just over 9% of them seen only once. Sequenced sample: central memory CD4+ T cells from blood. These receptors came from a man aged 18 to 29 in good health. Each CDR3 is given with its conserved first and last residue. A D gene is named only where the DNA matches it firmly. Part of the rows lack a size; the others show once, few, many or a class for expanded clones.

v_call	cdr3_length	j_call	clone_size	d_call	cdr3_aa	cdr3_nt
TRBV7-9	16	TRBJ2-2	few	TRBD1	CASSPDRGRSTGELFF	TGTGCCAGCAGCCCCGACAGGGGGCGGTCCACCGGGGAGCTGTTTTTT
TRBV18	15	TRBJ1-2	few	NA	CASSPGHAGNYGYTF	TGTGCCAGCTCACCAGGGCACGCTGGAAACTATGGCTACACCTTC
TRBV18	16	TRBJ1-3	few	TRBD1	CASSPPQGARGNTIYF	TGTGCCAGCTCACCACCCCAGGGGGCGAGAGGAAACACCATATATTTT
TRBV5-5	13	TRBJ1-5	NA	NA	CASSRDNNQPQHF	TGTGCCAGCAGCAGGGACAACAATCAGCCCCAGCATTTT
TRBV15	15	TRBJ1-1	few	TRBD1	CATSRGDSLVGEAFF	TGTGCCACCAGCAGAGGGGACAGTTTGGTTGGTGAAGCTTTCTTT
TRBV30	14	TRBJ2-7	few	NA	CAWSVVGHRNEQYF	TGTGCCTGGAGTGTAGTTGGACATAGAAACGAGCAGTACTTC
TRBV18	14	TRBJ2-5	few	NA	CASSPGRQQETQYF	TGTGCCAGCTCACCAGGGCGTCAGCAAGAGACCCAGTACTTC
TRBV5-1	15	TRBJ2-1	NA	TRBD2	CASSLAGGPENEQFF	TGCGCCAGCAGCCTAGCGGGGGGGCCTGAAAATGAGCAGTTCTTC
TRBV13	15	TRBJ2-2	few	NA	CASSLVRVNTGELFF	TGTGCCAGCAGCTTAGTGAGGGTGAACACCGGGGAGCTGTTTTTT
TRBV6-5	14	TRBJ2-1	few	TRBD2	CASSRTGTSNEQFF	TGTGCCAGCAGTCGAACGGGGACTAGCAATGAGCAGTTCTTC
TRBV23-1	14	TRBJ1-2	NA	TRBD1	CASSQEGAGYGYTF	TGCGCCAGCAGTCAAGAGGGGGCGGGTTATGGCTACACCTTC
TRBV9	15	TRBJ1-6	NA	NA	CASSASGTYNSPLHF	TGTGCCAGCAGCGCATCCGGGACCTATAATTCACCCCTCCACTTT
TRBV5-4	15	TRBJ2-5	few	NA	CASSRRDMLQETQYF	TGTGCCAGCAGCCGCCGGGACATGCTTCAAGAGACCCAGTACTTC
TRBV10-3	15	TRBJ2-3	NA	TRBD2	CAIREGLAVTDTQYF	TGTGCCATCAGGGAGGGACTAGCGGTAACAGATACGCAGTATTTT
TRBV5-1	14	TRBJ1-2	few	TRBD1	CASRGTGANYGYTF	TGCGCCAGCAGGGGGACAGGGGCGAACTATGGCTACACCTTC
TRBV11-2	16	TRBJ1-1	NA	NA	CASRLGSLQPNTEAFF	TGTGCCAGCAGACTAGGGTCGTTACAGCCAAACACTGAAGCTTTCTTT
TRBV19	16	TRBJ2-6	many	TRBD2	CASRNSGGAGANVLTF	TGTGCCAGTAGGAATAGCGGGGGGGCCGGGGCCAACGTCCTGACTTTC